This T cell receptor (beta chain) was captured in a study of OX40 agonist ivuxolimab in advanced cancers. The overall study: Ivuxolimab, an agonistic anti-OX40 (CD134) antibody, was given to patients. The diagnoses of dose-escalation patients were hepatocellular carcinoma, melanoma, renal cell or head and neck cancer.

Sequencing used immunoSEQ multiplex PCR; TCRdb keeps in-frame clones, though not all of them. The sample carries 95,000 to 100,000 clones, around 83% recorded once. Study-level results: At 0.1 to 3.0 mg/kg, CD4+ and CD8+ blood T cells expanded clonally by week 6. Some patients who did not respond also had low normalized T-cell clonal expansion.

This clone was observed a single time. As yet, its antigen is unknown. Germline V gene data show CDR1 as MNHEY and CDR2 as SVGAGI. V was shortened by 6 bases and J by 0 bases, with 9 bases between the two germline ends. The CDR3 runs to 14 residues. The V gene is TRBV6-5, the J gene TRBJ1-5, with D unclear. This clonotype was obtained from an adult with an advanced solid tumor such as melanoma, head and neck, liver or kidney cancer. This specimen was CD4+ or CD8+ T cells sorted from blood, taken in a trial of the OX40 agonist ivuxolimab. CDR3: CASSPEYSNQPQHF. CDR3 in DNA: TGTGCCAGCAGCCCTGAATATAGCAATCAGCCCCAGCATTTT.